This TCR beta chain derives from a study of blood T cell repertoires in COVID-19. This clone was observed a handful of times. The ends lost 1 base at V and 8 bases at J; junction bases unmatched: 0. In germline, CDR1 is SGHVS, CDR2 FQNEAQ. CDR3 length: 13 amino acids. Clones were sequenced by immunoSEQ multiplex PCR, and TCRdb holds only the in-frame ones, with some missing. The table includes approximately 140,000 clones, around 81% detected once. Sequencing was carried out using peripheral blood. The chain links TRBV7-8 to TRBJ1-2, with 11 positions matching TRBD1. This sequence was found in a human donor with acute or convalescent COVID-19. The donor label of this sample is uncertain. This CDR3 is CASSLGTGGGYTF. The CDR3 coding sequence is TGTGCCAGCAGCTTAGGGACAGGGGGCGGCTACACCTTC.